This paragraph covers one T cell receptor (beta chain) sequence. Its antigen is unidentified. Germline CDR1 is SGHDN and CDR2 is FVKESK. V was cut by 4 bases and J by 1 base, with 7 bases left in between. The CDR3 contains 14 residues. These data originate in a study of post-analysis software for immune sequencing data. Study at large: The cohort encompassed relapsing-remitting, secondary progressive and progressive-relapsing multiple sclerosis disease courses.

Study-level findings and limits: Strong co-clustering by F measure was evident for samples that had been prepared in the same batch. Significantly lower normalized Chao1 diversity was seen in multiple sclerosis patients than in controls. Five or six TRBV segments were more frequent in patients than controls; TRBV5-6, TRBV5-1 and TRBV20-1 belonged to this group.

Unique-molecular-identifier-tagged TCR beta cDNA libraries were used. Yield was roughly 0.5 million cDNA molecules from roughly 0.93 to 9.6 million T cells. TCRdb independently ran MiXCR on the PCR reads; one entry per CDR3 protein. The sample records 650,000 to 900,000 distinct CDR3 sequences, about 45% being singletons. Material for sequencing was blood. This chain connects TRBV14 to TRBJ2-2; possibly TRBD2 for D (5 bases). This clonotype was sampled from a girl aged 10-17 years with multiple sclerosis. Written as DNA, the CDR3 is TGTGCCAGCAGCCGTGGGAGGAACACCGGGGAGCTGTTTTTT. Translated: CASSRGRNTGELFF. Full variable domain (outside the CDR3, taken from reference TRBV14 and TRBJ2-2): EAGVTQFPSHSVIEKGQTVTLRCDPISGHDNLYWYRRVMGKEIKFLLHFVKESKQDESGMPNNRFLAERTGGTYSTLKVQPAELEDSGVYFCASSRGRNTGELFFGEGSRLTVL.